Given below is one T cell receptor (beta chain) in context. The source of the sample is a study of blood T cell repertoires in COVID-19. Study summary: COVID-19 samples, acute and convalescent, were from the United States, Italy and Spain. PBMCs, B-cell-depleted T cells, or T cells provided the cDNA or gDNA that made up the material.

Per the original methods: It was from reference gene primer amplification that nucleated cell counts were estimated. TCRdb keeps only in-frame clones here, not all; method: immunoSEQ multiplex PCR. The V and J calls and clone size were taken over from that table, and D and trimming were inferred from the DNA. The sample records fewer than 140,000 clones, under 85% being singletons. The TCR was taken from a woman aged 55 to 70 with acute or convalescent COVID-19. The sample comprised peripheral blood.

The CDR3 spells CASSLGLAGGLPYNEQFF. CDR3 coding DNA: TGTGCCAGCAGTCTAGGACTAGCGGGAGGCCTACCATACAATGAGCAGTTCTTC. The chain joins TRBV28 to TRBJ2-1; TRBD2 matches 14 bases. The J segment lost 4 bases and the V segment lost 5 bases, leaving 10 bases of the junction unmatched. This CDR3 comprises 18 residues. Per the germline V gene, CDR1 is MDHEN and CDR2 is SYDVKM.